This T cell receptor beta chain originates from a study of cytomegalovirus exposure and HLA in healthy donors. On the study more broadly: Findings of an earlier analysis included roughly 120 million unique TCR beta sequences from some 180 million T cells.

Comments on this clone: Its target is unknown.

General observations from the study: What TCR beta sequences reportedly achieved was accurate prediction of HLA-A and HLA-B alleles in most subjects.

Unrecorded immune exposure was likely among donors, who were nominally healthy when sampled. The primer mix had 60 Vbeta and 13 Jbeta primers. Only in-frame clones appear in the TCRdb table, and some are missing; sequencing was by immunoSEQ multiplex PCR. This table has about 190,000 clones, just under 75% appearing once. The V gene lost 0 bases and the J gene lost 4 bases, with 7 bases spanning the gap. CDR1 is SGHRS and CDR2 is YFSETQ in the germline V gene. This CDR3 contains 13 residues. The chain employs TRBV5-1 and TRBJ2-5; D is unclear. The sequence came from a woman aged 30 to 39 in good health and CMV-seropositive. The sample was PBMCs. This chain's CDR3 is CASSLDSLETQYF. The DNA for the CDR3 is TGCGCCAGCAGCTTGGATTCCTTAGAGACCCAGTACTTC.